Presented here are 28 T cell receptor beta chains from one specimen sequenced in a study of T cells in Graves' hyperthyroidism and ophthalmopathy. From RNA transcripts, TCR beta CDR3 regions were amplified. Researchers ran a first-round RT-PCR on the TCR CDR3 using the HTBI primer set. Each CDR3 protein is one row after TCRdb ran MiXCR on the multiplex PCR reads. Of over 700,000 distinct CDR3 sequences listed, about a third are singletons. The sequenced sample consisted of blood. Source of these receptors: a woman aged 40-49 years with Graves' hyperthyroidism.

In DNA form, the CDR3 reads TGTGCCAGCAGACTCCTCGGGACAACGGGAAATAATTCACCCCTCCACTTT. Protein product: CASRLLGTTGNNSPLHF. This chain joins TRBV7-2 and TRBJ1-6; a weak D match, TRBD1 (6 bases). V was trimmed by 6 bases and J by 5 bases, leaving 20 bases between them. The CDR3 has 17 residues. Germline values: CDR1 SGHTA, CDR2 FQGNSA.

For the CDR3, the DNA is TGCGCCAGCAGCCAAGTTTCACCCCATAGCAATCAGCCCCAGCATTTT. Its translation is CASSQVSPHSNQPQHF. The chain is built from TRBV4-3 and TRBJ1-5; no reliable D call. Germline loops: CDR1 LGHNA, CDR2 YSLEER. Trimming took off 1 base at V and 0 bases at J, with 10 bases between the two ends. This CDR3 spans 16 amino acids.

The chain recombines TRBV6-1 with TRBJ2-7, with TRBD1 matching 8 bases. The CDR3 consists of 14 residues. With V trimmed by 6 bases and J by 5 bases, 9 bases remained unmatched. Germline V gene lookup returns CDR1 MNHNS and CDR2 SASEGT. The DNA of the CDR3 is TGTGCCAGCAGCCTATGGACAGGGTCTAACGAGCAGTACTTC. Protein: CASSLWTGSNEQYF.

This chain uses TRBV15 with TRBJ1-6, with D perhaps matching TRBD1 (5 bases). The V and J ends lost 0 bases and 8 bases respectively, with 8 bases between them. The CDR3 sequence is 14 residues long. Germline CDR1 and CDR2: LNHNV and YYDKDF (reference sequence). For the CDR3, the DNA is TGTGCCACCAGCAGAGATCAAGGGGATTCACCCCTCCACTTT. Amino acids: CATSRDQGDSPLHF.

Notes on this clonotype: The germline gene is not matched at one end of the junction; a read error may be the cause. J is TRBJ2-2 and V is TRBV6-5; D tentatively reads TRBD1 or TRBD2 (5 bases each). This CDR3 comprises 12 residues. CDR1 is MNHEY, CDR2 SVGAGI, per germline. Written as DNA, the CDR3 is TGTGCCAGCACCAGAGGGACCGGGGAGCTGTCTTTT. Translation: CASTRGTGELSF.

This clonotype was observed at least ten times. This chain connects TRBV7-2 to TRBJ1-1; possibly TRBD1 for D (6 bases). The CDR3 has 11 amino acids. Germline CDR1 reads SGHTA; CDR2 reads FQGNSA. Trimming pared 6 bases from V and 6 bases from J, leaving 8 bases between. The CDR3 DNA reads TGTGCCAGCAGTAGGACAGCTGAAGCTTTCTTT. It encodes CASSRTAEAFF.

This clonotype has more than one count but fewer than ten. CDR3 residues: CASSPPDRGGETQYF. The CDR3 nucleotides are TGTGCCAGCTCACCCCCCGACAGGGGAGGAGAGACCCAGTACTTC. The genes are TRBV18 and TRBJ2-5, with 8 bases matching TRBD1. Germline-derived CDR1 and CDR2 are KGHSH and LQKENI. V trimming: 3 bases; J trimming: 4 bases; junction bases outside the gene matches: 7. The CDR3 totals 15 residues.

This chain uses TRBV6-5 with TRBJ2-7, with 8 bases aligning to TRBD2. Per the germline V gene, CDR1 is MNHEY and CDR2 is SVGAGI. The CDR3 has 14 residues. Trimming removed 4 bases from V and 7 bases from J; junction bases left unmatched: 9. In DNA form, the CDR3 reads TGTGCCAGCAGTTCGGGGGGGCAGGTCAATGAGCAGTACTTC. Protein: CASSSGGQVNEQYF.

This clonotype is a singleton in its sample. The chain couples TRBV11-2 to TRBJ2-7, with D uncertain. The DNA matches TRBJ2-1 better at its end, which makes the J call doubtful. The CDR3 sequence is 15 residues long. CDR1 and CDR2 (germline): SGHAT, FQNNGV. DNA for the CDR3: TGTGCCAGCAGCCTCTGGACCGGGCGATACAATGAGCAGTTCTTC. It is translated as CASSLWTGRYNEQFF.

V and J are TRBV29-1 and TRBJ1-2; 7 positions match TRBD1. The CDR3 spans 11 residues. CDR1 SQVTM and CDR2 ANQGSEA come from the germline V gene. The junction had 5 bases not matched to a gene; V was cut back by 5 bases and J by 8 bases. The CDR3 nucleotides read TGCAGCGTTAGACAGGGTGAAGGCTACACCTTC. This encodes CSVRQGEGYTF.

This clonotype was counted at least ten times. The DNA of the CDR3 is TGTGCCAGCAGTGAGACAGGGCCGTATCAGCCCCAGCATTTT. It codes for CASSETGPYQPQHF. The chain is built from TRBV2 and TRBJ1-5, with 7 bases lining up with TRBD1. Unmatched junction bases numbered 4, after V lost 3 bases and J lost 5 bases. This CDR3 region has 14 residues. The germline CDR1 and CDR2 sequences are SNHLY and FYNNEI.

In its sample, this clonotype was seen many times. This chain joins TRBV29-1 and TRBJ1-1; D remains ambiguous. The length of the CDR3 is 12 residues. Trimming removed 7 bases from V and 2 bases from J, with 11 bases in between. Germline CDR1 reads SQVTM; CDR2 reads ANQGSEA. CDR3 amino acids: CSALVGNTEAFF. For the CDR3, the DNA is TGCAGCGCCCTCGTAGGTAACACTGAAGCTTTCTTT.

The CDR3: CAISGQGASNEQFF. The DNA of the CDR3 is TGTGCCATCAGTGGACAGGGGGCTTCCAATGAGCAGTTCTTC. The chain has TRBV10-3 and TRBJ2-1; 10 nucleotides match TRBD1. The V segment lost 4 bases and the J segment 6 bases; nucleotides outside the gene matches: 3. Looked up from germline, CDR1 is ENHRY and CDR2 is SYGVKD. The CDR3 totals 14 residues.

The CDR3 sequence is CASSISGGLRLNTEAFF. The CDR3 DNA is TGTGCCAGTAGTATATCCGGGGGGCTACGGCTGAACACTGAAGCTTTCTTT. The V gene is TRBV19, the J gene TRBJ1-1; D possibly corresponds to TRBD1 (6 bases). With 2 bases removed from V and 0 bases from J, the gap between germline ends came to 16 bases. The V gene's germline CDR1 is LNHDA and CDR2 SQIVND (reference sequence). The CDR3 is 17 amino acids.

This clonotype was seen a handful of times. This chain joins TRBV7-2 and TRBJ2-3; D call uncertain. Trimming removed 5 bases from V and 4 bases from J, with 10 bases in between. The V gene's germline CDR1 is SGHTA and CDR2 FQGNSA. The CDR3 has 13 amino acids. CDR3 bases: TGTGCCAGCAGCCACCGAGTAGCAGATACGCAGTATTTT. It codes for CASSHRVADTQYF.

This clonotype was counted many times. This sequence joins TRBV7-2 and TRBJ1-2; the D is unclear. V shed 8 bases and J shed 1 base, with 11 bases lying between them. Germline loops: CDR1 SGHTA, CDR2 FQGNSA. The length of the CDR3 is 13 residues. The CDR3 here is CASVLGGNYGYTF. The CDR3 DNA reads TGTGCCAGCGTCTTGGGCGGTAACTATGGCTACACCTTC.

This clonotype has just a few counts. The CDR3 region has the DNA TGTGCCAGCGGCCGGGGCGCTACTGCCACCGGGGAGCTGTTTTTT. This gives the protein CASGRGATATGELFF. The J gene is TRBJ2-2, the V gene TRBV5-6; the D call may be TRBD1 or TRBD2 (5 bases each). Looked up from germline, CDR1 is SGHDT and CDR2 is YYEEEE. V lost 7 bases and J 4 bases, leaving 17 bases between the germline ends. This CDR3 comprises 15 residues. The whole variable domain, remainder taken from reference TRBV5-6 and TRBJ2-2, is DAGVTQSPTHLIKTRGQQVTLRCSPKSGHDTVSWYQQALGQGPQFIFQYYEEEERQRGNFPDRFSGHQFPNYSSELNVNALLLGDSALYLCASGRGATATGELFFGEGSRLTVL.

This chain uses TRBV7-8 with TRBJ1-2, with a possible D match to TRBD1 (6 bases). Trimming removed 5 bases from V and 4 bases from J, with 20 bases in between. Germline CDR1 is SGHVS and CDR2 is FQNEAQ. This CDR3 contains 16 residues. The CDR3 DNA follows: TGTGCCAGCAGCCCCCAGGGGAGGCAGACAATCTATGGCTACACCTTC. Translating it yields CASSPQGRQTIYGYTF.

About this clonotype: The CDR3 does not end in the conserved phenylalanine or tryptophan, so this is likely a read error. V usage is TRBV11-2 and J usage is TRBJ1-1; 9 bases align to TRBD1. Trimming took 4 bases from V and 1 from J; bases not matched to a gene: 16. The CDR3 is made up of 19 amino acids. The germline gives CDR1 SGHAT, CDR2 FQNNGV. CDR3 DNA: TGTGCCAGCAGCTCGTCACTAGACAGGGGGAATTTGGAGAACACTGAAGCTTTCCTT. As protein: CASSSSLDRGNLENTEAFL.

DNA for the CDR3: TGTGCCAGCAGCGTAGTCCCGGGGGGCAGCGAGCAGTACTTC. This sequence encodes CASSVVPGGSEQYF. The chain combines TRBV9 with TRBJ2-7; D may be TRBD2 (7 bases). V gave up 0 bases and J gave up 6 bases, with 13 bases separating them. The CDR3 has 14 amino acids. From germline, CDR1 is SGDLS and CDR2 YYNGEE. Combining the CDR3 with reference TRBV9 and TRBJ2-7 gives the whole variable domain DSGVTQTPKHLITATGQRVTLRCSPRSGDLSVYWYQQSLDQGLQFLIQYYNGEERAKGNILERFSAQQFPDLHSELNLSSLELGDSALYFCASSVVPGGSEQYFGPGTRLTVT.

The V call is TRBV7-9, the J call TRBJ1-1; no clear D gene. Germline V gene data show CDR1 as SEHNR and CDR2 as FQNEAQ (reference sequence). The ends were cut back, 8 bases at V and 3 bases at J, with 16 bases in the middle. This CDR3 is built from 14 residues. The CDR3 DNA sequence: TGTGCCAGCTCACCATGGGTTAGGGACACTGAAGCTTTCTTT. Translating it yields CASSPWVRDTEAFF.

In its sample, this clonotype was seen many times. V and J are TRBV20-1 and TRBJ1-2; D possibly corresponds to TRBD1 (6 bases). Germline V gene lookup returns CDR1 DFQATT and CDR2 SNEGSKA (reference sequence). The length of the CDR3 is 14 residues. Trimming took off 5 bases at V and 2 bases at J, with 15 bases between the two ends. In DNA form, the CDR3 reads TGCAGTGCTGACCCGGACAGTCAAAACTATGGCTACACCTTC. It is translated as CSADPDSQNYGYTF.

This clonotype has a count of ten or more. The J gene is TRBJ2-7, the V gene TRBV7-2; D is undetermined. Trimming removed 2 bases at V and 0 bases at J, with 11 bases between. The CDR3 is 15 amino acids. CDR1 and CDR2 (germline): SGHTA, FQGNSA. The CDR3 DNA reads TGTGCCAGCAGCTTACTTACCGGAAGCTCCTACGAGCAGTACTTC. This gives the protein CASSLLTGSSYEQYF. Looking up the rest from reference TRBV7-2 and TRBJ2-7 gives the full variable domain: GAGVSQSPSNKVTEKGKDVELRCDPISGHTALYWYRQSLGQGLEFLIYFQGNSAPDKSGLPSDRFSAERTGGSVSTLTIQRTQQEDSAVYLCASSLLTGSSYEQYFGPGTRLTVT.

This clonotype was recorded once. A much bigger clone sits one base away, suggesting this may be a read error. The chain is built from TRBV7-9 and TRBJ1-2; D unresolved. Germline CDR1 is SEHNR and CDR2 is FQNEAQ (reference sequence). Trimming cost V 4 bases and J 4 bases, with 13 bases left between them. This CDR3 spans 14 amino acids. CDR3 in DNA: TGTGCCAGCAGCTCCCTGGGAATCGGCTATGGCTACACCTTC. It is translated as CASSSLGIGYGYTF. Using reference TRBV7-9 and TRBJ1-2 for the parts outside the CDR3, the full variable domain is DTGVSQNPRHKITKRGQNVTFRCDPISEHNRLYWYRQTLGQGPEFLTYFQNEAQLEKSRLLSDRFSAERPKGSFSTLEIQRTEQGDSAMYLCASSSLGIGYGYTFGSGTRLTVV.

V usage is TRBV4-3 and J usage is TRBJ1-5; the D is unclear. In germline, CDR1 is LGHNA, CDR2 YSLEER. V gave up 4 bases and J gave up 3 bases, with 19 bases separating them. CDR3 length equals 17 residues. DNA for the CDR3: TGCGCCAGCAGCCTAGTACGCGGCTGGGAGGACAATCAGCCCCAGCATTTT. It is translated as CASSLVRGWEDNQPQHF.

The J gene is TRBJ1-1, the V gene TRBV20-1, with 8 bases fitting TRBD1. This CDR3 contains 15 residues. The germline V gene encodes CDR1 DFQATT and CDR2 SNEGSKA (reference sequence). The trim removed 5 bases at V and 1 base at J, leaving 9 bases unmatched. CDR3 nucleotides: TGCAGTGCTCCCCGTCCCGGGACAGGGAACACTGAAGCTTTCTTT. This translates into CSAPRPGTGNTEAFF.

To note about this clonotype: Relative to the germline gene, one junction end is altered; a read error may explain this. The chain has TRBV6-5 and TRBJ1-1; D remains ambiguous. The CDR3 extends over 17 amino acids. CDR1 and CDR2 (germline): MNHEY, SVGAGI. The CDR3 sequence is CAISYSRVGLINTEAFF. In DNA, the CDR3 is TGTGCCATCAGTTACTCGAGGGTCGGACTTATCAACACTGAAGCTTTCTTT.

The chain uses TRBV9 and TRBJ1-6, with D possibly being TRBD1 (6 bases). The CDR3 loop spans 18 amino acids. Looked up from germline, CDR1 is SGDLS and CDR2 is YYNGEE. The V end was cut by 0 bases, the J end by 0 bases, with 13 bases between. The chain's CDR3 is CASSVEGGASSYNSPLHF. In nucleotides, the CDR3 is TGTGCCAGCAGCGTAGAGGGGGGGGCGAGCTCCTATAATTCACCCCTCCACTTT.